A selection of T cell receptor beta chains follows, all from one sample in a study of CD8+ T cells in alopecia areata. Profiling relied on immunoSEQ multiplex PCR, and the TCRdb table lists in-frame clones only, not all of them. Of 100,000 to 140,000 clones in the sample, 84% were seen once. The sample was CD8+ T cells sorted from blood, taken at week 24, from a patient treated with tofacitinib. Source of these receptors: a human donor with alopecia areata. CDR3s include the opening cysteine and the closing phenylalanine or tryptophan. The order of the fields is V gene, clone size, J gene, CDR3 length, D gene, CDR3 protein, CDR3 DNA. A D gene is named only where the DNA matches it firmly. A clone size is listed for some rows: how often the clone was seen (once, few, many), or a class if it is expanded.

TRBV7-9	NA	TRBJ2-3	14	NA	CASSLGGATDTQYF	TGTGCCAGCAGCTTAGGGGGGGCGACAGATACGCAGTATTTT
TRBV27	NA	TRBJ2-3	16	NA	CASSPLGYQGTDTQYF	TGTGCCAGCAGTCCCCTCGGTTATCAGGGCACAGATACGCAGTATTTT
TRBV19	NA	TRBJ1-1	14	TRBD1	CASSLLDRGTEAFF	TGTGCCAGTAGTTTATTGGACAGGGGCACTGAAGCTTTCTTT
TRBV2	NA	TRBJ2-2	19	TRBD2	CASSEAGTSGVTNTGELFF	TGTGCCAGCAGTGAAGCGGGGACTAGCGGGGTGACGAACACCGGGGAGCTGTTTTTT
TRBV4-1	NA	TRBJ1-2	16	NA	CASSQDWSTAGYGYTF	TGCGCCAGCAGCCAAGATTGGAGTACCGCGGGCTATGGCTACACCTTC
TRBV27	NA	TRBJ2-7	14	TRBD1	CASSSGQGAYEQYF	TGTGCCAGCAGTTCCGGACAGGGGGCCTACGAGCAGTACTTC
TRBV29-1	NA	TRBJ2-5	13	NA	CSVHGQPQETQYF	TGCAGCGTCCACGGACAGCCCCAAGAGACCCAGTACTTC
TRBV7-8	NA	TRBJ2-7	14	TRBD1	CASSPRDRVHEQYF	TGTGCCAGCAGCCCTCGGGACAGGGTACACGAGCAGTACTTC
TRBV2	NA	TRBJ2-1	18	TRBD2	CASGGLAGDAPHYNEQFF	TGTGCCAGCGGCGGACTAGCGGGGGATGCTCCGCACTACAATGAGCAGTTCTTC
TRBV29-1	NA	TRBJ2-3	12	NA	CSVDGRTDTQYF	TGCAGCGTTGATGGTCGCACAGATACGCAGTATTTT
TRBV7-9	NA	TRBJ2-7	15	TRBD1	CASSLEANTGDEQYF	TGTGCCAGCAGCTTAGAGGCTAACACAGGGGACGAGCAGTACTTC
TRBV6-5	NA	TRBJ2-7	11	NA	CASSLGLEQYF	TGTGCCAGCAGTTTGGGCTTGGAGCAGTACTTC
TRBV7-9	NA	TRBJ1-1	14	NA	CAIPGERLNTEAFF	TGTGCCATCCCAGGGGAAAGGCTGAACACTGAAGCTTTCTTT
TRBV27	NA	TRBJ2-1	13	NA	CASSLSQVGEQFF	TGTGCCAGCAGTTTATCTCAGGTCGGAGAGCAGTTCTTC
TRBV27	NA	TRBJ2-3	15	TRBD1	CASSLWQGDTDTQYF	TGTGCCAGCAGTTTATGGCAGGGGGACACAGATACGCAGTATTTT
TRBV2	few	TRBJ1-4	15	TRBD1	CASSEIEGANEKLFF	TGTGCCAGCAGTGAAATTGAGGGGGCGAATGAAAAACTGTTTTTT
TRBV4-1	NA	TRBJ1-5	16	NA	CASSPRVEGLNQPQHF	TGCGCCAGCAGCCCCCGGGTGGAGGGACTAAATCAGCCCCAGCATTTT
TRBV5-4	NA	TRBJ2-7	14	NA	CASSSRDSSYEQYF	TGTGCCAGCAGTAGCCGGGACTCCTCCTACGAGCAGTACTTC
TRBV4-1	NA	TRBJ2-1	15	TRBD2	CASSQEGRGGDEQFF	TGCGCCAGCAGCCAAGAGGGACGGGGGGGCGATGAGCAGTTCTTC
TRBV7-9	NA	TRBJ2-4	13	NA	CASSLRGENIQYF	TGTGCCAGCAGCCTCAGGGGCGAAAACATTCAGTACTTC
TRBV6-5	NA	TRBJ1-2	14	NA	CASTPAGRNYGYTF	TGTGCCAGCACCCCAGCGGGGAGGAACTATGGCTACACCTTC
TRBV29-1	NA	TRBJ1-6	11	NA	CSVEDSGALHF	TGCAGCGTTGAAGATAGCGGGGCCCTCCACTTT
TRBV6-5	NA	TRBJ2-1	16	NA	CASSWRAGPSYNEQFF	TGTGCCAGCAGTTGGCGGGCGGGGCCCTCCTACAATGAGCAGTTCTTC
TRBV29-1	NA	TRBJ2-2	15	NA	CSVEGPGLATGELFF	TGCAGCGTTGAAGGCCCGGGGCTAGCCACCGGGGAGCTGTTTTTT
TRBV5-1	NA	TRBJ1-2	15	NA	CASSLVDQGDYGYTF	TGCGCCAGCAGCTTAGTTGACCAGGGAGACTATGGCTACACCTTC
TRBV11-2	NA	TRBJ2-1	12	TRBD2	CASQRGGNEQFF	TGTGCCAGCCAGCGGGGGGGAAATGAGCAGTTCTTC
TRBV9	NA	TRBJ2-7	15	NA	CASSKGQPFSYEQYF	TGTGCCAGCAGCAAAGGACAGCCTTTTTCCTACGAGCAGTACTTC
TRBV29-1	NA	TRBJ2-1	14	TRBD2	CSAGGTSGYNEQFF	TGCAGCGCCGGGGGGACTAGCGGATACAATGAGCAGTTCTTC
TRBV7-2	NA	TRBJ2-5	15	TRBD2	CASSPGTSVRETQYF	TGTGCCAGCAGCCCCGGGACTAGCGTAAGAGAGACCCAGTACTTC
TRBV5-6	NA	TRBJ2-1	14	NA	CASSLVGIGKGQFF	TGTGCCAGCAGCTTGGTAGGAATTGGGAAAGGGCAGTTCTTC
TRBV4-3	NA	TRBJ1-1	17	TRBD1	CASSPQGGGDEGTEAFF	TGCGCCAGCAGCCCCCAGGGGGGTGGGGACGAGGGCACTGAAGCTTTCTTT
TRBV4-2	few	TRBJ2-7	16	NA	CASSQEGSGHLYEQYF	TGTGCCAGCAGCCAAGAGGGCTCGGGACATCTCTACGAGCAGTACTTC
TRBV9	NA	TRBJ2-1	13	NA	CASSGTGRNEQFF	TGTGCCAGCAGCGGAACAGGGAGGAATGAGCAGTTCTTC
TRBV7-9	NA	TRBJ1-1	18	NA	CASSLAGGPGALNTEAFF	TGTGCCAGCAGCTTAGCGGGTGGGCCAGGGGCGTTGAACACTGAAGCTTTCTTT
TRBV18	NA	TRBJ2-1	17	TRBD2	CASSSTSGGVSYNEQFF	TGTGCCAGCTCATCGACTAGCGGGGGGGTTTCCTACAATGAGCAGTTCTTC
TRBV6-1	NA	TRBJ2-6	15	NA	CASSEGGYGANVLTF	TGTGCCAGCAGTGAGGGGGGATATGGGGCCAACGTCCTGACTTTC
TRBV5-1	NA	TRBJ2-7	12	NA	CASLGDTYEQYF	TGCGCCAGCCTGGGGGATACCTACGAGCAGTACTTC
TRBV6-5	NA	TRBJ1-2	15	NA	CASSYGAPLGYGYTF	TGTGCCAGCAGTTATGGGGCCCCTTTGGGCTATGGCTACACCTTC
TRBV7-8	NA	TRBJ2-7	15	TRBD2	CASSFPDSGGYEQYF	TGTGCCAGCAGCTTCCCGGATAGCGGGGGCTACGAGCAGTACTTC
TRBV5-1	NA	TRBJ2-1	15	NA	CASSFGQSSYNEQFF	TGCGCCAGCAGCTTCGGACAGTCCTCCTACAATGAGCAGTTCTTC
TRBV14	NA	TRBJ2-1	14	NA	CASSLWGKYNEQFF	TGTGCCAGCAGCCTGTGGGGGAAGTACAATGAGCAGTTCTTC
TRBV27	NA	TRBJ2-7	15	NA	CASSRRGDWGYEQYF	TGTGCCAGCAGTCGCCGAGGGGATTGGGGTTACGAGCAGTACTTC
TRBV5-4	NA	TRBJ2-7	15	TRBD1	CASSLSSTGVYEQYF	TGTGCCAGCAGCTTAAGTTCGACAGGGGTCTACGAGCAGTACTTC
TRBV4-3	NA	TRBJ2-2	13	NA	CASSQGASGELFF	TGCGCCAGCAGCCAAGGGGCCTCCGGGGAGCTGTTTTTT
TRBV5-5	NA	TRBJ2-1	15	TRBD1	CASSLEGTGVNEQFF	TGTGCCAGCAGCTTGGAGGGGACAGGGGTCAATGAGCAGTTCTTC
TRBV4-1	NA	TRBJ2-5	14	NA	CASSQDPLGETQYF	TGCGCCAGCAGCCAAGACCCGTTGGGGGAGACCCAGTACTTC
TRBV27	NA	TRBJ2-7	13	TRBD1	CASSTGASYEQYF	TGTGCCAGCAGTACAGGGGCCTCCTACGAGCAGTACTTC
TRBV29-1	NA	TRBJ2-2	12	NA	CSVVGATGELFF	TGCAGCGTTGTCGGGGCCACCGGGGAGCTGTTTTTT
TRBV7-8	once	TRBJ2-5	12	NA	CASSSQTLSQYF	TGTGCCAGCAGCTCCCAGACCCTCTCCCAGTACTTC
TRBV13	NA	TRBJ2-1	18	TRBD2	CASSLGLAGGRSTNEQFF	TGTGCCAGCAGCTTGGGACTAGCGGGGGGGAGAAGCACGAATGAGCAGTTCTTC
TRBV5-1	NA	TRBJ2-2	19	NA	CASSPRVGLLVKNTGELFF	TGCGCCAGCAGCCCCCGGGTGGGCCTTCTCGTAAAGAACACCGGGGAGCTGTTTTTT
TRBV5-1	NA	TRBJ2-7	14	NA	CASSLVTGSYEQYF	TGCGCCAGCAGCTTGGTTACAGGGTCCTACGAGCAGTACTTC
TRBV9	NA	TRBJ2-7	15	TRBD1	CASSASGQWAGEQYF	TGTGCCAGCAGCGCATCGGGACAGTGGGCCGGCGAGCAGTACTTC
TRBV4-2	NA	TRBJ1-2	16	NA	CASSQGGARDTRGYTF	TGTGCCAGCAGCCAAGGGGGGGCTAGGGACACGCGAGGCTACACCTTC